Listed below are T cell receptor beta chains from one sample, sequenced in a study of early T cells in non-severe SARS-CoV-2 infection. Using its own MiXCR run on the 5' RACE reads, TCRdb lists one record per CDR3 protein. The sample comprises 95,000 to 120,000 distinct CDR3 sequences, 12% of which are singletons, and approximately 3.1% rests with the top ten. The sample consisted of whole blood. Every receptor here comes from an adult who was a healthcare worker with PCR-confirmed SARS-CoV-2 infection or an uninfected control (not recorded which). CDR3s include the opening cysteine and the closing phenylalanine or tryptophan. Each record gives: clone size, CDR3 length, V gene, J gene, D gene, CDR3 DNA, CDR3 protein. D genes are given only for firm matches. The size field is filled for only some rows; it gives once, few, many or a size class.

many	14	TRBV29-1	TRBJ2-2	TRBD2	TGCAGCGTCGGAGCGGGAGTAACCACCGGGGAGCTGTTTTTT	CSVGAGVTTGELFF
few	15	TRBV10-1	TRBJ2-5	NA	TGCGCCAGCAGTGAGGGAAGGCTTAGGCGGGCAGCTTATAACTTC	CASSEGRLRRAAYNF
many	15	TRBV18	TRBJ2-7	NA	TGTGCCAGCTCACCAACACAAGACCGAAACTACGAGCAGTACTTC	CASSPTQDRNYEQYF
few	13	TRBV7-7	TRBJ2-2	NA	TGTGCTAGCAGCTTAGCGTCGGCCGGGGAGCTGTTTTTT	CASSLASAGELFF
few	13	TRBV19	TRBJ2-3	NA	TGTGCCAGTAGTATATGGGGCACAGATACGCAGTATTTT	CASSIWGTDTQYF
NA	15	TRBV9	TRBJ2-6	NA	TGTGCCAGCAGCGTAGAATCATCTGGGGCCAACGTCCTGACTTTC	CASSVESSGANVLTF
NA	13	TRBV19	TRBJ2-7	NA	TGTGCCAGTACGGAACCTCCCACCTACGAGCAGTACTTC	CASTEPPTYEQYF
many	15	TRBV6-5	TRBJ2-3	NA	TGTGCCAGCAGTTACCACCGGGACCTAAGGGATACGCAGTATTTT	CASSYHRDLRDTQYF
few	14	TRBV12-3/TRBV12-4	TRBJ2-5	NA	TGTGCCAGCAGTTTACGTTACGGGGGCGAGACCCAGTACTTC	CASSLRYGGETQYF
many	15	TRBV21-1	TRBJ1-4	NA	TGTGCCAGCAGCGACAACAGGGGACCTAATGAAAAACTGTTTTTT	CASSDNRGPNEKLFF
many	11	TRBV12-3/TRBV12-4	TRBJ2-2	NA	TGTGCCAGCAGGCAAGCCGGGGAGCTGTTTTTT	CASRQAGELFF
NA	14	TRBV6-6	TRBJ1-5	NA	TGTGCCAGCAGTTCAGAATTTAGCAATCAGCCCCAGCATTTT	CASSSEFSNQPQHF
many	13	TRBV12-3/TRBV12-4	TRBJ1-2	NA	TGTGCCAGCAGATCGACAGGTGAAGTGAACTACACCTTC	CASRSTGEVNYTF
many	15	TRBV6-6	TRBJ1-3	NA	TGTGCCAGCAGTTACTCCCAAACTGACGGAAACACCATATATTTT	CASSYSQTDGNTIYF
NA	15	TRBV7-2	TRBJ2-3	TRBD1	TGTGCCAGCAGCTTAGACAGGGGTCGGACAGATACGCAGTATTTT	CASSLDRGRTDTQYF
NA	12	TRBV5-4	TRBJ1-1	NA	TGTGCCAGCAGCTCAGGGGCCACTGAAGCTTTCTTT	CASSSGATEAFF
many	14	TRBV14	TRBJ2-1	NA	TGTGCCAGCAGCCAAGATTCCAGCGGGAATGAGCAGTTCTTC	CASSQDSSGNEQFF
many	17	TRBV4-1	TRBJ2-1	TRBD2	TGCGCCAGCAGCCAAGATGGGGGACTAGGGGGATACAATGAGCAGTTCTTC	CASSQDGGLGGYNEQFF
many	11	TRBV12-3/TRBV12-4	TRBJ2-1	NA	TGTGCCAGCAGTGGGTTCGGGGAGCAGTTCTTC	CASSGFGEQFF
NA	15	TRBV29-1	TRBJ1-2	NA	TGCAGCGTTGAAAAGGGGAGGGCCCTACCAAGTGGCTACACCTTC	CSVEKGRALPSGYTF